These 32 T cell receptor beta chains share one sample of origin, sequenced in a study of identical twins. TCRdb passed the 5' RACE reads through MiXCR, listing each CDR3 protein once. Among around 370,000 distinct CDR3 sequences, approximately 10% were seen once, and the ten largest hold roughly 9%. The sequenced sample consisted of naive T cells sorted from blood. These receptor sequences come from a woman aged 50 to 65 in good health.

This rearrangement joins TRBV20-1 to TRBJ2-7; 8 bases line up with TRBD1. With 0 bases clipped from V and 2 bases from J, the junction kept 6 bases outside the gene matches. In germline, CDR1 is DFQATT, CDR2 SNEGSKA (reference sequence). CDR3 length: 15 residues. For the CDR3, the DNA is TGCAGTGCTAGAGATGGGGGACAGGTGACCTACGAGCAGTACTTC. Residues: CSARDGGQVTYEQYF.

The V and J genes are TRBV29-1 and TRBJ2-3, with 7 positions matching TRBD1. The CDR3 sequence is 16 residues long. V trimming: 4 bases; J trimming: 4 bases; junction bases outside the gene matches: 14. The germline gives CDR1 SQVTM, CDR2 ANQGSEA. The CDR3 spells CSVAGGLGWRSDTQYF. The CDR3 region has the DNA TGCAGCGTTGCAGGGGGTTTGGGGTGGCGATCAGATACGCAGTATTTT.

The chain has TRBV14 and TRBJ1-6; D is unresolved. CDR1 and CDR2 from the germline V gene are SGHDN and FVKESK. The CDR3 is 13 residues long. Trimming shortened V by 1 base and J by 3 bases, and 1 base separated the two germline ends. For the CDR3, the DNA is TGTGCCAGCAGCCAAGGCTATAATTCACCCCTCCACTTT. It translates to CASSQGYNSPLHF.

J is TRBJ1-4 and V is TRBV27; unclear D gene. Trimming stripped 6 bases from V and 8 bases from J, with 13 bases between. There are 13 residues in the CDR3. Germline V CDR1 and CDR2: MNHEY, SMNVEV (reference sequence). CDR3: CASRGIVGEKLFF. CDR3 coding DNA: TGTGCCAGCAGAGGGATCGTGGGGGAAAAACTGTTTTTT. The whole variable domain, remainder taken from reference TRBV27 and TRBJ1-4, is EAQVTQNPRYLITVTGKKLTVTCSQNMNHEYMSWYRQDPGLGLRQIYYSMNVEVTDKGDVPEGYKVSRKEKRNFPLILESPSPNQTSLYFCASRGIVGEKLFFGSGTQLSVL.

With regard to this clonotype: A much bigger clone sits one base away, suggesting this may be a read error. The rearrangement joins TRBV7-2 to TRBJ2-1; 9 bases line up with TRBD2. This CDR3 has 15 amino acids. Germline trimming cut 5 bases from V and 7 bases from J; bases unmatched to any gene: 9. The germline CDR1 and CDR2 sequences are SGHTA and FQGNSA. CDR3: CASSPDSGSGNEQFF. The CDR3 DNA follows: TGTGCCAGCAGCCCCGATAGCGGGAGTGGGAATGAGCAGTTCTTC.

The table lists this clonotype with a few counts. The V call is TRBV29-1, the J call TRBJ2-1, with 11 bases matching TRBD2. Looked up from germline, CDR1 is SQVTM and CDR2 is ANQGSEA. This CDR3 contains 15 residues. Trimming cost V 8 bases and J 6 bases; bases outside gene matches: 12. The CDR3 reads CSSFLTGTSGNEQFF. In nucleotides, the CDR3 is TGCAGCTCCTTTTTAACCGGGACTAGCGGCAATGAGCAGTTCTTC.

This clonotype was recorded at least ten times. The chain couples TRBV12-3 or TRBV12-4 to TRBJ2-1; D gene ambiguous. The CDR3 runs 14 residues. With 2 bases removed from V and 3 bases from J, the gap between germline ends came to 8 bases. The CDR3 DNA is TGTGCCAGCAGTTTATTCGCTGACTACAATGAGCAGTTCTTC. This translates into CASSLFADYNEQFF.

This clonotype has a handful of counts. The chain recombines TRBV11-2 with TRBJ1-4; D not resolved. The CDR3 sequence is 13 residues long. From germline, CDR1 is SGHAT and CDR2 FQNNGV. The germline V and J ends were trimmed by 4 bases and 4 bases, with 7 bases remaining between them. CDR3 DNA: TGTGCCAGCAGCTCGCCTAATAATGAAAAACTGTTTTTT. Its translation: CASSSPNNEKLFF. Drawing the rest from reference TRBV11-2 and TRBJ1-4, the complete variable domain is EAGVAQSPRYKIIEKRQSVAFWCNPISGHATLYWYQQILGQGPKLLIQFQNNGVVDDSQLPKDRFSAERLKGVDSTLKIQPAKLEDSAVYLCASSSPNNEKLFFGSGTQLSVL.

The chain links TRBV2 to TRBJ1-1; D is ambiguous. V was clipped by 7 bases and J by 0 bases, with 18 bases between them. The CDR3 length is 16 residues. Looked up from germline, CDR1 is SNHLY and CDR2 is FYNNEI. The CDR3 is CASKWARTTLNTEAFF. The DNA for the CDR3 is TGTGCCAGCAAGTGGGCAAGAACTACCTTGAACACTGAAGCTTTCTTT.

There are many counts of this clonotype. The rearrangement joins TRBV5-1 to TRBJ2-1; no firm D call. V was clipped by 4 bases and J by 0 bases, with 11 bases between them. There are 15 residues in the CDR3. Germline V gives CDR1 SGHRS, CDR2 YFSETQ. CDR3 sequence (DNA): TGCGCCAGCAGCCGAGACGGAAGCTCCTACAATGAGCAGTTCTTC. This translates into CASSRDGSSYNEQFF.

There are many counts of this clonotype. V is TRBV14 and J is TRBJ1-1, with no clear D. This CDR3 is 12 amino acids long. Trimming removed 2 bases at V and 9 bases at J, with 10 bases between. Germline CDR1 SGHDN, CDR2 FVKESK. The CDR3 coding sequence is TGTGCCAGCAGCCAATGGGGAGCACAAGCTTTCTTT. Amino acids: CASSQWGAQAFF.

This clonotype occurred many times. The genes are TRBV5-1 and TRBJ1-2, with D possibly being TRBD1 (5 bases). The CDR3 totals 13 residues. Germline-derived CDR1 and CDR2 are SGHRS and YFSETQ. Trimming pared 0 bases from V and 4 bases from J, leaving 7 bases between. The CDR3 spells CASSLADSYGYTF. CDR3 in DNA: TGCGCCAGCAGCTTGGCCGACAGCTATGGCTACACCTTC.

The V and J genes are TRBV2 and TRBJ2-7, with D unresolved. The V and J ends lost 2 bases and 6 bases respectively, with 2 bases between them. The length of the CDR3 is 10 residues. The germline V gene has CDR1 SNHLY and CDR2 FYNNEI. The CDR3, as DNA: TGTGCCAGCAGTGAAAGCGAGCAGTACTTC. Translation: CASSESEQYF.

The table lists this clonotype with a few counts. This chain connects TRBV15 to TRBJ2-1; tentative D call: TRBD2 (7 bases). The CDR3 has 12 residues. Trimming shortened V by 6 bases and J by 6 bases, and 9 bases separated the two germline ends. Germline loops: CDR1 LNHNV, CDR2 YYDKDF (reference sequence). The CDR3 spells CATRGGANEQFF. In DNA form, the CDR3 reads TGTGCCACCAGGGGGGGGGCCAATGAGCAGTTCTTC.

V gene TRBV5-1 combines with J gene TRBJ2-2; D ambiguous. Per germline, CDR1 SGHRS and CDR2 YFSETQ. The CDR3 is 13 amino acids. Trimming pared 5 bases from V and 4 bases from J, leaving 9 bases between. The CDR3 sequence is CASSARSTGELFF. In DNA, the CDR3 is TGCGCCAGCAGTGCACGAAGCACCGGGGAGCTGTTTTTT.

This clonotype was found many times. The CDR3 loop reads CASSLAHLGDQPQHF. The CDR3 DNA reads TGTGCCAGCAGCTTAGCGCACCTGGGGGATCAGCCCCAGCATTTT. The gene calls are TRBV7-8 and TRBJ1-5, with D tentatively TRBD1 (5 bases). Germline values: CDR1 SGHVS, CDR2 FQNEAQ. The CDR3 runs to 15 residues. Trimming stripped 0 bases from V and 5 bases from J, with 11 bases between.

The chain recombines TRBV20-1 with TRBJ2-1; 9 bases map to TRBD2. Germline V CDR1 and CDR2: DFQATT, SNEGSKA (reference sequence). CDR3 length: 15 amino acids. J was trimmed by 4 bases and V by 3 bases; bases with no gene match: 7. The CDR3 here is CSARISGRGYNEQFF. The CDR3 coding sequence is TGCAGTGCTAGGATTAGCGGGAGAGGGTACAATGAGCAGTTCTTC.

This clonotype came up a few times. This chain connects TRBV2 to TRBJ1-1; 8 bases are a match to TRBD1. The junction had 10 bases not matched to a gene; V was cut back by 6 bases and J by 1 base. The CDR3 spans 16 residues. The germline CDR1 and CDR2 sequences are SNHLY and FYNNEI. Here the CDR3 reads CASSSPGQGENTEAFF. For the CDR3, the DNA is TGTGCCAGCAGCTCACCTGGACAGGGTGAGAACACTGAAGCTTTCTTT.

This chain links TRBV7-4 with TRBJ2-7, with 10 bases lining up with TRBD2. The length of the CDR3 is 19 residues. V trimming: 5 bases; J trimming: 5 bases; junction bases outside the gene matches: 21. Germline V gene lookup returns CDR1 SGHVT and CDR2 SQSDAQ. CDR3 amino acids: CASSPQPPQREGNSHEQYV. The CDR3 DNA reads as TGTGCCAGCAGCCCTCAACCCCCGCAGCGGGAGGGAAATTCCCACGAGCAGTACGTC.

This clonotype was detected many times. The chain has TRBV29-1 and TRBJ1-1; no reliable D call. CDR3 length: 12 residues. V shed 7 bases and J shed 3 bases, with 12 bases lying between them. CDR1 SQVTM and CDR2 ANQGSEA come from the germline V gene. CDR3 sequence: CSAVERDTEAFF. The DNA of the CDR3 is TGCAGCGCCGTGGAGCGAGACACTGAAGCTTTCTTT.

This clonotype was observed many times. In nucleotides, the CDR3 is TGTGCCAGCCTGAGGCAGGCGGAAGAGACCCAGTACTTC. It encodes CASLRQAEETQYF. The chain has TRBV12-3 or TRBV12-4 and TRBJ2-5, with D uncertain. The CDR3 has 13 amino acids. The V gene lost 8 bases and the J gene lost 3 bases, with 13 bases spanning the gap.

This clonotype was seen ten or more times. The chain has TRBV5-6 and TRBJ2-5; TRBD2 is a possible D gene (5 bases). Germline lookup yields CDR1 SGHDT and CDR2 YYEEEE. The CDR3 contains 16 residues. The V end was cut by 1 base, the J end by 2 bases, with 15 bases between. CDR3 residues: CASSLWGSESQETQYF. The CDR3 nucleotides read TGTGCCAGCAGCTTGTGGGGTAGCGAGTCACAAGAGACCCAGTACTTC.

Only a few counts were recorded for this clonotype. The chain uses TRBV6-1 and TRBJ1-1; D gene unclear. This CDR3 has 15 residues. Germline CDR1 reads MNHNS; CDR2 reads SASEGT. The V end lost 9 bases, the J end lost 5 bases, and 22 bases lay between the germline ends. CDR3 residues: CASRALGLRKTEAFF. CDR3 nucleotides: TGTGCCAGTAGGGCTCTGGGTTTGCGGAAAACTGAAGCTTTCTTT.

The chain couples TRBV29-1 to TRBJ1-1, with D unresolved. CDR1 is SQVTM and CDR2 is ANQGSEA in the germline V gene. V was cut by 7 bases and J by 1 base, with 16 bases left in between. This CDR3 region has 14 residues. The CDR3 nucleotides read TGCAGCGCCCCTAGTCCCGACCGGAACACTGAAGCTTTCTTT. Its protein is CSAPSPDRNTEAFF.

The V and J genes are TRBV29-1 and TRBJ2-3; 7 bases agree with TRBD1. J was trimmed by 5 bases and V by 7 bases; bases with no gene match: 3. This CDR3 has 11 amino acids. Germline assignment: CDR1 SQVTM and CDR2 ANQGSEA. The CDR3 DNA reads TGCAGCGGAGACAGGGAAGATACGCAGTATTTT. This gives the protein CSGDREDTQYF.

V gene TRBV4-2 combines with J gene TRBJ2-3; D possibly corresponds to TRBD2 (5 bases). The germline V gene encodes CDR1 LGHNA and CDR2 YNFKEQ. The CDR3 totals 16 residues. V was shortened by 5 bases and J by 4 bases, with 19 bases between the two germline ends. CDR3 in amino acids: CASSTQLASYADTQYF. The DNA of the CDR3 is TGTGCCAGCAGCACCCAGCTAGCCTCGTACGCAGATACGCAGTATTTT.

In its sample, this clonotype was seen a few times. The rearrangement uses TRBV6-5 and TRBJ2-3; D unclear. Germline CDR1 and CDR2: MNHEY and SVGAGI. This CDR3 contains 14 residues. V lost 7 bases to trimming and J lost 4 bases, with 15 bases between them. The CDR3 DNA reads TGTGCCAGCAACCCGGCCGCGTGGGCAGATACGCAGTATTTT. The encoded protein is CASNPAAWADTQYF.

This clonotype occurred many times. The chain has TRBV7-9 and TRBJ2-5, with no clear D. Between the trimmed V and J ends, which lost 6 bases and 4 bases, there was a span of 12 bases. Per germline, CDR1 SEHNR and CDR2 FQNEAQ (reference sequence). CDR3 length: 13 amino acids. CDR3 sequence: CASSVGWRETQYF. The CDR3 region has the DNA TGTGCCAGCAGTGTAGGCTGGAGAGAGACCCAGTACTTC.

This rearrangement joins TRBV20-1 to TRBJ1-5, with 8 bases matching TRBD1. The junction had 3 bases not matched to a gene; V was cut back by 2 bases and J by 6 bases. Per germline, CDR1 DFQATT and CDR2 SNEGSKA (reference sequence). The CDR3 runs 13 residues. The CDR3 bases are TGCAGTGCTAGACAGGGGGCCACTCAGCCCCAGCATTTT. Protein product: CSARQGATQPQHF.

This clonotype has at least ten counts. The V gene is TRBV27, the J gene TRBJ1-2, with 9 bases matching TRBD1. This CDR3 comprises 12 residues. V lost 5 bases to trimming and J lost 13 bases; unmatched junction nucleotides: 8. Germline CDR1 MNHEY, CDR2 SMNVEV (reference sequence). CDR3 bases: TGTGCCAGCAGTCTTATGGGGACAGGGATCACCTTC. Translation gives CASSLMGTGITF.

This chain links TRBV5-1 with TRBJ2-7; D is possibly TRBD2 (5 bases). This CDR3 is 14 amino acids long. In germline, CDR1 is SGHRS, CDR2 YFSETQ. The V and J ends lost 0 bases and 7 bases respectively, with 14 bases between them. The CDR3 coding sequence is TGCGCCAGCAGCTTGGTACTAGGAACTAAGGAGCAGTACTTC. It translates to CASSLVLGTKEQYF. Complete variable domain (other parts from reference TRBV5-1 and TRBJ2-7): KAGVTQTPRYLIKTRGQQVTLSCSPISGHRSVSWYQQTPGQGLQFLFEYFSETQRNKGNFPGRFSGRQFSNSRSEMNVSTLELGDSALYLCASSLVLGTKEQYFGPGTRLTVT.

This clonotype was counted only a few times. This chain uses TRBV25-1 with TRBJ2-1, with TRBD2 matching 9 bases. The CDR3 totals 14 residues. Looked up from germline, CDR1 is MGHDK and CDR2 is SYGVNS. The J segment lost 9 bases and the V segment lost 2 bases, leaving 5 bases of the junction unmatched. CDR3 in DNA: TGTGCCAGCAGTGAAAATGCGGGACTAGCTGAGCAGTTCTTC. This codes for CASSENAGLAEQFF. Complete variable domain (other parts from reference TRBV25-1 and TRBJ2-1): EADIYQTPRYLVIGTGKKITLECSQTMGHDKMYWYQQDPGMELHLIHYSYGVNSTEKGDLSSESTVSRIRTEHFPLTLESARPSHTSQYLCASSENAGLAEQFFGPGTRLTVL.